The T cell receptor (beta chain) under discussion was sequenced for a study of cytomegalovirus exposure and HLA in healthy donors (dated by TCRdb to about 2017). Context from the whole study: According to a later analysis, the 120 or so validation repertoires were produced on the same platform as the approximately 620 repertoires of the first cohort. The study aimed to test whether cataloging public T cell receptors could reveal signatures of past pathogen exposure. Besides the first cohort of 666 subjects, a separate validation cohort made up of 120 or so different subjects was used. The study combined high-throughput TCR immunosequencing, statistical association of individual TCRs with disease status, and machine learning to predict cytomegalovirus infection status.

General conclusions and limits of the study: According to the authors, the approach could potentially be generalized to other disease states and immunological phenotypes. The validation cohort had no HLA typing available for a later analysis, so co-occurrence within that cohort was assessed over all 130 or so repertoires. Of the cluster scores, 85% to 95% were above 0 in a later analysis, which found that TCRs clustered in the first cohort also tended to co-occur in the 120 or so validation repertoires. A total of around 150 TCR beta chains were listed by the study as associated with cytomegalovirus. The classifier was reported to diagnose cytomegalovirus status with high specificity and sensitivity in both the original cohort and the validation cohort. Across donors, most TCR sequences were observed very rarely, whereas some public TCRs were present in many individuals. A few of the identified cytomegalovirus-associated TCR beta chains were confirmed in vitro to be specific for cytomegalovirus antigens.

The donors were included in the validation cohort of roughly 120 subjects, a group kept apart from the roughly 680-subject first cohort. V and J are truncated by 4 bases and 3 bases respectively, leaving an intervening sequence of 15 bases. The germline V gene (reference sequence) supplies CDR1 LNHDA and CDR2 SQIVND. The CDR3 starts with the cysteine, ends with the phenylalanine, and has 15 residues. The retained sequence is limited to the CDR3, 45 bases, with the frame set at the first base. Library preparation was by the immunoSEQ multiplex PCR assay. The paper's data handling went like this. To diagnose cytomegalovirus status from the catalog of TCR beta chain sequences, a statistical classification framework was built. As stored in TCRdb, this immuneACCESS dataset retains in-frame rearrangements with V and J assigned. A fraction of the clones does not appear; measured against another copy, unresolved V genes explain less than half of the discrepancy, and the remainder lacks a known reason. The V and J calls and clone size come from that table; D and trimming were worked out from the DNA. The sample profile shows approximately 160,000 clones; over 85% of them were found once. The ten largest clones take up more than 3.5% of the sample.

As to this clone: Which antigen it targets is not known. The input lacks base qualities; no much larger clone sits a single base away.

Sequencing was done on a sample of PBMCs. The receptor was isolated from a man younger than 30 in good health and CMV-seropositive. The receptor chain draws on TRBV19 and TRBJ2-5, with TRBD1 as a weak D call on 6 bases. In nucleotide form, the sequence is TGTGCCAGTAGTACCCATAGGACAGACGAAGAGACCCAGTACTTC. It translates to CASSTHRTDEETQYF.